These T cell receptor beta chains were read from a single sample in a study of cytomegalovirus exposure and HLA in healthy donors. Sequenced by immunoSEQ multiplex PCR; TCRdb stores in-frame clones only, minus some. The repertoire has 95,000 to 150,000 clones, around 66% of them found once; the top ten carry more than 1.5%. The sample comprised PBMCs. Receptor source: a man younger than 30 in good health and CMV-seronegative. The CDR3 runs from the conserved cysteine through the conserved F or W. D genes are given only for firm matches. Only some rows state a clone size, as once, few, many or a class for expanded clones.

>TRBV5-4|TRBD2|few|17|TRBJ2-3
TGTGCCAGCAGCGTACCCTCTGGACTAGCGAGTTTCGATACGCAGTATTTT
CASSVPSGLASFDTQYF
>TRBV27|.|once|11|TRBJ1-2
TGTGCCAGCAGCCTTCCTGATGGCTACACCTTC
CASSLPDGYTF
>TRBV7-3|.|.|17|TRBJ2-6
TGTGCCAGCAGACCCCGGGACACCTTCTCTGGGGCCAACGTCCTGACTTTC
CASRPRDTFSGANVLTF
>TRBV18|TRBD1|.|18|TRBJ2-7
TGTGCCAGCTCACTGGGGACAGAGGCATCCCCTCTCCTACGAGAGCAGTACTTC
CASSLGTEASPLLREQYF
>TRBV28|TRBD1|.|11|TRBJ2-7
TGCGACCCTGGGACAGGGGGCGAGCAGTACTTC
CDPGTGGEQYF
>TRBV7-6|.|.|12|TRBJ1-4
TGTGCCAGCAGCTTAGAAACAGGGATACTGTTTTTT
CASSLETGILFF
>TRBV2|.|.|16|TRBJ2-7
TGTGCCAGCAGGGTCCCGGGGTTGCAGGGAGGTGACGAGCAGTACTTC
CASRVPGLQGGDEQYF
>TRBV4-1|.|.|14|TRBJ2-7
TGCGCCAGCAGCCAAGTCGCGGGCGTCTACGAGCAGTACTTC
CASSQVAGVYEQYF
>TRBV9|.|.|12|TRBJ1-1
TGTGCCAGCAGCGTAGGCGGAGGTGAAGCTTTCTTT
CASSVGGGEAFF
>TRBV6-1|.|.|15|TRBJ2-7
TGTGCCAGCATTCCTGAACTACTACCATCCTACGAGCAGTACTTC
CASIPELLPSYEQYF
>TRBV1|.|few|14|TRBJ1-1
TGCACCAGCAGCCAATCGCGCGGGAACACTGAAGCTTTCTTT
CTSSQSRGNTEAFF
>TRBV4-2|TRBD1|few|15|TRBJ1-4
TGTGCCAGCAGCCGCACGGGACAGGGGAGTGAAAAACTGTTTTTT
CASSRTGQGSEKLFF
>TRBV7-9|.|.|15|TRBJ1-6
TGTGCCAGCAGCCCACCCGGAGGGATCTACTCACCCCTCCACTTT
CASSPPGGIYSPLHF
>TRBV7-6|.|few|17|TRBJ2-7
TGTGCCAGCAGCGAGAGGAGGGAGCGGTTTTACTACGGGGAGCAGTACTTC
CASSERRERFYYGEQYF
>TRBV4-1|TRBD1|.|17|TRBJ1-5
TGCGCCAGCAGCCAAGACGACAGGGGGCTTTTAGGGCAGCCCCAGCATTTT
CASSQDDRGLLGQPQHF
>TRBV19|TRBD2|.|15|TRBJ2-3
TGTGCCAGTAGTATCGTTAGCGGGGGGTCAGGTACGCAGTATTTT
CASSIVSGGSGTQYF
>TRBV7-9|TRBD1|.|14|TRBJ1-4
TGTTCCAGCAGCCCGGACAGGGGTAATGAAAAACTGTTTTTT
CSSSPDRGNEKLFF
>TRBV28|.|once|14|TRBJ1-5
TGTGCCAGCAGTCTTTTGGGCCAAAATCAGCCCCAGCATTTT
CASSLLGQNQPQHF